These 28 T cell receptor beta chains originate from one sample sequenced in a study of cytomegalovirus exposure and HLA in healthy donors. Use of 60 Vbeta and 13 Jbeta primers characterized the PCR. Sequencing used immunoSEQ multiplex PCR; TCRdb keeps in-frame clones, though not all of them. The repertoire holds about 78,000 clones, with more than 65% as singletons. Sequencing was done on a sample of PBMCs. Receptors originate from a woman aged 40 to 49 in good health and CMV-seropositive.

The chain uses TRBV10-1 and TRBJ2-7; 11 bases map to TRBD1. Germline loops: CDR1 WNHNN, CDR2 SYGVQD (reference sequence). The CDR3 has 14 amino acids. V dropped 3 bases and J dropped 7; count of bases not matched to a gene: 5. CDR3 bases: TGCGCCAGCAGTGATGGACAGGGGGCGAGGGAGCAGTACTTC. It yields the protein CASSDGQGAREQYF.

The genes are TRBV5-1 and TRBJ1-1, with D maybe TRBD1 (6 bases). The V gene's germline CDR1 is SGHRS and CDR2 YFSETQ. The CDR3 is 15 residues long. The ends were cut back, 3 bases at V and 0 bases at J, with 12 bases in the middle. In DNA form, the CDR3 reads TGCGCCAGCAGCTCAGTACAGGGCTTGAACACTGAAGCTTTCTTT. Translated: CASSSVQGLNTEAFF.

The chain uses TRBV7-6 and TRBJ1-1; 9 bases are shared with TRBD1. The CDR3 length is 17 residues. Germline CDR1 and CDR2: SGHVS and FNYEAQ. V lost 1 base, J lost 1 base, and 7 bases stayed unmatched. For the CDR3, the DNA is TGTGCCAGCAGCTTAGGTGAGGTACAGGGGGCGAACACTGAAGCTTTCTTT. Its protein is CASSLGEVQGANTEAFF.

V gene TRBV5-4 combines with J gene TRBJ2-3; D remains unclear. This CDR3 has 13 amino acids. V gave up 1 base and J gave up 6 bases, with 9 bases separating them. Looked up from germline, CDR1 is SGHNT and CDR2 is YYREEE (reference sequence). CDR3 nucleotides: TGTGCCAGCAGCTTGCCTAACTCGGATACGCAGTATTTT. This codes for CASSLPNSDTQYF.

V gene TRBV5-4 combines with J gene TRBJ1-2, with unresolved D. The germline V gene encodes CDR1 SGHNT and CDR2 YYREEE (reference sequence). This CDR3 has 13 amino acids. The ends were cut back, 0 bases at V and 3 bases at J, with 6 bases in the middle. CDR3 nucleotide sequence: TGTGCCAGCAGCTTGGCCGCAGACTATGGCTACACCTTC. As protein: CASSLAADYGYTF.

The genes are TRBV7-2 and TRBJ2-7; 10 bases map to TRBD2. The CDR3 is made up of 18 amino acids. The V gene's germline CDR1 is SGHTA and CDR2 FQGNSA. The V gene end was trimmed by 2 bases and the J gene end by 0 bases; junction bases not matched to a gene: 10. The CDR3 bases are TGTGCCAGCAGCTTATCTCCTAGCGGGGGCCTTAGCTCCTACGAGCAGTACTTC. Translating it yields CASSLSPSGGLSSYEQYF. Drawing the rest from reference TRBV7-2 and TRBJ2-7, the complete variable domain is GAGVSQSPSNKVTEKGKDVELRCDPISGHTALYWYRQSLGQGLEFLIYFQGNSAPDKSGLPSDRFSAERTGGSVSTLTIQRTQQEDSAVYLCASSLSPSGGLSSYEQYFGPGTRLTVT.

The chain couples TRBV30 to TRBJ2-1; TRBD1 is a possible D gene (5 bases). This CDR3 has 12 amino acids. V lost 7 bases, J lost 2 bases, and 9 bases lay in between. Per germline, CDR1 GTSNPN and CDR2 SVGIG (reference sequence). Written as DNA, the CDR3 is TGTGCCTTTAGGGGTACCTACAATGAGCAGTTCTTC. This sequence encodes CAFRGTYNEQFF.

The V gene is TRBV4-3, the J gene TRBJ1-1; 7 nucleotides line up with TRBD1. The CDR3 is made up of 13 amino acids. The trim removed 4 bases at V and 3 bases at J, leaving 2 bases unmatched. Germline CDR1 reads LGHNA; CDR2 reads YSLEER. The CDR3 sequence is CASSPDRDTEAFF. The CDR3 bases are TGCGCCAGCAGCCCTGACAGGGACACTGAAGCTTTCTTT.

CDR3 residues: CAIGTEMNTEAFF. As DNA, the CDR3 is TGTGCCATCGGGACAGAAATGAACACTGAAGCTTTCTTT. This chain joins TRBV10-3 and TRBJ1-1; TRBD1 matches 7 bases. The CDR3 contains 13 residues. Per germline, CDR1 ENHRY and CDR2 SYGVKD. J gave up 0 bases and V 8 bases, and 3 bases lay outside the gene matches.

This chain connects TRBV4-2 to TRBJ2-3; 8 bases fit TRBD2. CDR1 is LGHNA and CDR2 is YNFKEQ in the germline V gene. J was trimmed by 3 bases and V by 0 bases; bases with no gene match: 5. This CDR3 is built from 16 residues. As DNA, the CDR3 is TGTGCCAGCAGCCAAGAACGGACTAGCCAGACAGATACGCAGTATTTT. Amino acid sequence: CASSQERTSQTDTQYF.

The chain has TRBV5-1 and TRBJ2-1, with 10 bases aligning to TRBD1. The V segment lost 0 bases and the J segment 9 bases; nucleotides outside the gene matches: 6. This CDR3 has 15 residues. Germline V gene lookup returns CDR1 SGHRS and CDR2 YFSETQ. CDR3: CASSLEGTGVSEQFF. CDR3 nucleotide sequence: TGCGCCAGCAGCTTGGAGGGGACAGGGGTTAGTGAGCAGTTCTTC.

DNA for the CDR3: TGTGCCAGCAGCCAAGATGCTGACTCCAGCTCTGGAAACACCATATATTTT. Protein sequence: CASSQDADSSSGNTIYF. This sequence joins TRBV4-2 and TRBJ1-3; D is ambiguous. Germline lookup yields CDR1 LGHNA and CDR2 YNFKEQ. The CDR3 extends over 17 amino acids. The germline V and J ends were trimmed by 0 bases and 0 bases, with 12 bases remaining between them.

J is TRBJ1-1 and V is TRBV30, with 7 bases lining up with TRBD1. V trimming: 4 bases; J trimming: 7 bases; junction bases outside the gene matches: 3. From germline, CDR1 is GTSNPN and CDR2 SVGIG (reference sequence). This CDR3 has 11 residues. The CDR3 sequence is CAWTHRGEAFF. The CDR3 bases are TGTGCCTGGACCCACAGGGGTGAAGCTTTCTTT.

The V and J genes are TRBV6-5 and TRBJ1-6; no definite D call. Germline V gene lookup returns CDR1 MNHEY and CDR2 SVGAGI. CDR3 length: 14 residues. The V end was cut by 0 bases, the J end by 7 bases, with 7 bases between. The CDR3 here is CASSYSGRNSPLHF. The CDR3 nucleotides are TGTGCCAGCAGTTACTCGGGGAGAAATTCACCCCTCCACTTT.

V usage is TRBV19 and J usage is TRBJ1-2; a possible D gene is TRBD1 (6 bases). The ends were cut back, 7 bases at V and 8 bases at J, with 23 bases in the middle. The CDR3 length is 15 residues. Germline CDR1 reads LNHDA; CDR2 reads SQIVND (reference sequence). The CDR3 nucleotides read TGTGCCAGTACCGATCAAGGACAGAATCGACGAGGCTACACCTTC. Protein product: CASTDQGQNRRGYTF.

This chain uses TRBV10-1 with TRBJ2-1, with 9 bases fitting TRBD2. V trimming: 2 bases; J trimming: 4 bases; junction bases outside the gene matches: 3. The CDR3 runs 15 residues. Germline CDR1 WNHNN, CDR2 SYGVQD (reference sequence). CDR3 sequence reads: CASSEASGGYNEQFF. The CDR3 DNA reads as TGCGCCAGCAGTGAGGCCAGCGGGGGGTACAATGAGCAGTTCTTC.

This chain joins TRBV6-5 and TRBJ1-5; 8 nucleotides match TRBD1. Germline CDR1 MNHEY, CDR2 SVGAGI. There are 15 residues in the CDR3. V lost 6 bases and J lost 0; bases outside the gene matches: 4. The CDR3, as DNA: TGTGCCAGCAGACGACAGGGGAATAGCAATCAGCCCCAGCATTTT. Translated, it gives CASRRQGNSNQPQHF.

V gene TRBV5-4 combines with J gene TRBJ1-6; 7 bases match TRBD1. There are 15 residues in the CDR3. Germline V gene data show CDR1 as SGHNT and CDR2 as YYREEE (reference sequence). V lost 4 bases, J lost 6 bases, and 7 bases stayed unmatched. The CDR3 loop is CASSQQGFSNSPLHF. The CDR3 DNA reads TGTGCCAGCAGCCAACAGGGGTTTAGTAATTCACCCCTCCACTTT.

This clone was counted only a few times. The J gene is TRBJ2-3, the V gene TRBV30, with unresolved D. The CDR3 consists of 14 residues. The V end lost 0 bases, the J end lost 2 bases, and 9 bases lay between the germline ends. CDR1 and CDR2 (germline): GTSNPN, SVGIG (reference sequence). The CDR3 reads CAWSVGLITDTQYF. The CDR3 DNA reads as TGTGCCTGGAGTGTTGGTCTAATCACAGATACGCAGTATTTT. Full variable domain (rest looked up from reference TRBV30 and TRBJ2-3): SQTIHQWPATLVQPVGSPLSLECTVEGTSNPNLYWYRQAAGRGLQLLFYSVGIGQISSEVPQNLSASRPQDRQFILSSKKLLLSDSGFYLCAWSVGLITDTQYFGPGTRLTVL.

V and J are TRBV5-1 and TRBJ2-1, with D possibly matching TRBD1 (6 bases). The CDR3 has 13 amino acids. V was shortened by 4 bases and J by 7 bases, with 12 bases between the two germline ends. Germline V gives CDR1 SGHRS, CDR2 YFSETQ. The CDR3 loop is CASSAATGNEQFF. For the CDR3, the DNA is TGCGCCAGCAGCGCGGCCACAGGGAATGAGCAGTTCTTC.

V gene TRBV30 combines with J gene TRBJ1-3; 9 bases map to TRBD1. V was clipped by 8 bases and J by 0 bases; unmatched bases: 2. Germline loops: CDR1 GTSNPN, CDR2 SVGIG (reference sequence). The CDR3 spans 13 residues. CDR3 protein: CAGDRASGNTIYF. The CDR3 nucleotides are TGTGCCGGGGACAGGGCCTCTGGAAACACCATATATTTT.

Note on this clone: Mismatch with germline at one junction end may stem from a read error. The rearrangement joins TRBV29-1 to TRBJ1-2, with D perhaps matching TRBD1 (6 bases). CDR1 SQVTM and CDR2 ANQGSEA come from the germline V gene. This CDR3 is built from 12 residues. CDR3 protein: CSVGTENYGYPF. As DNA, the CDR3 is TGCAGCGTTGGGACAGAAAACTATGGCTACCCCTTC.

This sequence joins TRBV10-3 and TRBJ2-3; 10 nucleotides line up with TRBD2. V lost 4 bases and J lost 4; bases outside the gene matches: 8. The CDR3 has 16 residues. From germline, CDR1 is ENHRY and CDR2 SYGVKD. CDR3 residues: CAISGSSGGPPDTQYF. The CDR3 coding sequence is TGTGCCATCAGTGGTTCTAGCGGGGGCCCACCAGATACGCAGTATTTT.

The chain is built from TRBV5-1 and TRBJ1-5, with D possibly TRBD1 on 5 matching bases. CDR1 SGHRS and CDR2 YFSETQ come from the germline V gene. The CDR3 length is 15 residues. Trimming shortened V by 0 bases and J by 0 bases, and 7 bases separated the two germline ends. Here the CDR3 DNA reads TGCGCCAGCAGCTTGGATGGACATAGCAATCAGCCCCAGCATTTT. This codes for CASSLDGHSNQPQHF. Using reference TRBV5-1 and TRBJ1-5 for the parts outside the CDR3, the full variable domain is KAGVTQTPRYLIKTRGQQVTLSCSPISGHRSVSWYQQTPGQGLQFLFEYFSETQRNKGNFPGRFSGRQFSNSRSEMNVSTLELGDSALYLCASSLDGHSNQPQHFGDGTRLSIL.

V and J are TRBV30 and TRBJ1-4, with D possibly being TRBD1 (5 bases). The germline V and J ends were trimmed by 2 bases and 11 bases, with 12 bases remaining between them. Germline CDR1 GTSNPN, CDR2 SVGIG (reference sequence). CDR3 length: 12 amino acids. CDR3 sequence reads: CAWSQGGTKLFF. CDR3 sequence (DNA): TGTGCCTGGAGTCAGGGAGGAACGAAACTGTTTTTT.

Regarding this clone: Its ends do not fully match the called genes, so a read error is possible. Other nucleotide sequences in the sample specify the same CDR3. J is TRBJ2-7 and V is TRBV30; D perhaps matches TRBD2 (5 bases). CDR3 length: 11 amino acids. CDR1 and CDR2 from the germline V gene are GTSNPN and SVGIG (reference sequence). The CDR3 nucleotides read TGTGCCTGGAGTTCGGGGTACGAGCAATACTTC. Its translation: CAWSSGYEQYF.

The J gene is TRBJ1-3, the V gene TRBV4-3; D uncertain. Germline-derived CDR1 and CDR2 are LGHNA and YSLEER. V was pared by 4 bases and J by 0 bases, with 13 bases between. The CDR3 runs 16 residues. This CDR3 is CASSPGVLSSGNTIYF. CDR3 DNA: TGCGCCAGCAGCCCCGGTGTTCTAAGCTCTGGAAACACCATATATTTT.

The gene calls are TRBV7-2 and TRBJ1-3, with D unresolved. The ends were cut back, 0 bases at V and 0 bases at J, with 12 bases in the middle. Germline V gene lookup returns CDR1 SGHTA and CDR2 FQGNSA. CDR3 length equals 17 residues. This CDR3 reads CASSLADILSSGNTIYF. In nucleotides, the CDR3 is TGTGCCAGCAGCTTAGCAGACATCCTGTCCTCTGGAAACACCATATATTTT. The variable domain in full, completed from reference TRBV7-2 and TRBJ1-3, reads GAGVSQSPSNKVTEKGKDVELRCDPISGHTALYWYRQSLGQGLEFLIYFQGNSAPDKSGLPSDRFSAERTGGSVSTLTIQRTQQEDSAVYLCASSLADILSSGNTIYFGEGSWLTVV.